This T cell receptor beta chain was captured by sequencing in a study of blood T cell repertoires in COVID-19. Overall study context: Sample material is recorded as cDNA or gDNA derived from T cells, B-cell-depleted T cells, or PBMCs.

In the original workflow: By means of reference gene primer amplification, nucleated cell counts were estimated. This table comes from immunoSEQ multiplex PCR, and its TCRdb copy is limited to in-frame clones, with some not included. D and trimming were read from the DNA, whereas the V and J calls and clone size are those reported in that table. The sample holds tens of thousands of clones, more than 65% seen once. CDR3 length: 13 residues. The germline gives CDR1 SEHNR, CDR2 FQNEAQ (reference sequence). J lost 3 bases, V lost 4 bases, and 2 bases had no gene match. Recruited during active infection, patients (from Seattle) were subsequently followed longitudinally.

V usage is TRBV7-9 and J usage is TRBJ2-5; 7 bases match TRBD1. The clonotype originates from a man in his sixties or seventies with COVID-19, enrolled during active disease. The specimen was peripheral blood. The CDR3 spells CASSWGQKETQYF. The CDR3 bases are TGTGCCAGCAGCTGGGGACAGAAAGAGACCCAGTACTTC. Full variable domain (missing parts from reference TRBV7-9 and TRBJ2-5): DTGVSQNPRHKITKRGQNVTFRCDPISEHNRLYWYRQTLGQGPEFLTYFQNEAQLEKSRLLSDRFSAERPKGSFSTLEIQRTEQGDSAMYLCASSWGQKETQYFGPGTRLLVL.